This paragraph covers one TCR beta chain sequence. Antigen unknown. The data were obtained in a study of glioma-infiltrating T cells. General study findings and limits: Gliomas, especially low-grade, showed above-expected tissue-blood divergence; non-neoplastic patients showed below. Tissue and blood shared very few CDR3 sequences.

Using RNA template, CDR3s of TCR alpha and beta were amplified with iRepertoire arm-PCR. TCRdb reprocessed the multiplex PCR reads via MiXCR and lists one record per CDR3 protein. The sample has about 140,000 distinct CDR3 sequences; roughly two fifths are singletons. V gave up 6 bases and J gave up 2 bases; unmatched junction bases: 6. The CDR3 is 14 amino acids. The sequence was obtained from a human donor with low-grade glioma or glioblastoma, undergoing nonglioma brain surgery, or in good health (not recorded which). The material sequenced was glioma tissue, nonneoplastic brain tissue, or PBMCs (not recorded which). The chain is built from TRBV12-3 or TRBV12-4 and TRBJ2-7; TRBD2 aligns across 8 bases. The CDR3 region has the DNA TGTGCCAGCAGCAGAGCGGGAGAAGCCTACGAGCAGTACTTC. This gives the protein CASSRAGEAYEQYF.